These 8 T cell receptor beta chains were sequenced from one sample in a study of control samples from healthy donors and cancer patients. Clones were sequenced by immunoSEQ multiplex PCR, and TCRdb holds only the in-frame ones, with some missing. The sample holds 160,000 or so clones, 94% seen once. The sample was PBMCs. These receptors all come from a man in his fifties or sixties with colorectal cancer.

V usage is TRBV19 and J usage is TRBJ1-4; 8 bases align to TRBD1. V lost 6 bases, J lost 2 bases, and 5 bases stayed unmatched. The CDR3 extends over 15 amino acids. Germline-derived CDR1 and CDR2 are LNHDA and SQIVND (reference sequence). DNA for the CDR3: TGTGCCAGTAGCAACTCAGGGGGCACTAATGAAAAACTGTTTTTT. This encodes CASSNSGGTNEKLFF. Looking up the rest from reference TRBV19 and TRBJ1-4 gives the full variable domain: DGGITQSPKYLFRKEGQNVTLSCEQNLNHDAMYWYRQDPGQGLRLIYYSQIVNDFQKGDIAEGYSVSREKKESFPLTVTSAQKNPTAFYLCASSNSGGTNEKLFFGSGTQLSVL.

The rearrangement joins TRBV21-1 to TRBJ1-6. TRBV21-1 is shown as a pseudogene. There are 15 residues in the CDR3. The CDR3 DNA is TGTGCCAGCAATAGGGGAGGAGTTGGCGGTTCACCCCTCCACTTT. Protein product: CASNRGGVGGSPLHF.

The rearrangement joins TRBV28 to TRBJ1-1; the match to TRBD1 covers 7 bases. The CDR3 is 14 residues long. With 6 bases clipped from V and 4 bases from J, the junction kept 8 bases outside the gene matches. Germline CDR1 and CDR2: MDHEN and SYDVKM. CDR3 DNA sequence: TGTGCCAGCAGCCCACCCGACAGGGTCACTGAAGCTTTCTTT. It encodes CASSPPDRVTEAFF.

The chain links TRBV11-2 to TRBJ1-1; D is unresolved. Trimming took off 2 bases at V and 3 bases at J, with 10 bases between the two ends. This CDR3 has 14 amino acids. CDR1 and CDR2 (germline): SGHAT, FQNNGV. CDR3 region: CASSLSWRDTEAFF. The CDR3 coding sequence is TGTGCCAGCAGCTTAAGTTGGCGAGACACTGAAGCTTTCTTT.

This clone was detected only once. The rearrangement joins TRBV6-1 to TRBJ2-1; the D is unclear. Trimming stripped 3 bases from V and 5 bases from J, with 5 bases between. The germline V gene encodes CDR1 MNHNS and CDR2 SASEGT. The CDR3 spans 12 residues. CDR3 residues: CASSEWDNEQFF. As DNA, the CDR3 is TGTGCCAGCAGTGAGTGGGACAATGAGCAGTTCTTC.

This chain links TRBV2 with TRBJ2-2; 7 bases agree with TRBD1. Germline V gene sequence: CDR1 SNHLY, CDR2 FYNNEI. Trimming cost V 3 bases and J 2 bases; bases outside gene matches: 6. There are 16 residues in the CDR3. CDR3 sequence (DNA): TGTGCCAGCAGTGACGCGCAGGGGGTAAACACCGGGGAGCTGTTTTTT. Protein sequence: CASSDAQGVNTGELFF.

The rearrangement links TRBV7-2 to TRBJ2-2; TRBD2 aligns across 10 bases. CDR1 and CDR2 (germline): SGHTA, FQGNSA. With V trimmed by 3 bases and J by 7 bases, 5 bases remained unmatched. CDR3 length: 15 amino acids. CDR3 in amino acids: CASSLRVAGGGELFF. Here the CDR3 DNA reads TGTGCCAGCAGCTTGAGGGTAGCGGGGGGCGGGGAGCTGTTTTTT.

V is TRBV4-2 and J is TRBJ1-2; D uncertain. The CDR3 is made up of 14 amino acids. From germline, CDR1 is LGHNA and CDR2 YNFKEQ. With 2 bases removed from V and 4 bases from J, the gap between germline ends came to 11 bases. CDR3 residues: CASSQSGVFYGYTF. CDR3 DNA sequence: TGTGCCAGCAGCCAATCCGGAGTTTTCTATGGCTACACCTTC.